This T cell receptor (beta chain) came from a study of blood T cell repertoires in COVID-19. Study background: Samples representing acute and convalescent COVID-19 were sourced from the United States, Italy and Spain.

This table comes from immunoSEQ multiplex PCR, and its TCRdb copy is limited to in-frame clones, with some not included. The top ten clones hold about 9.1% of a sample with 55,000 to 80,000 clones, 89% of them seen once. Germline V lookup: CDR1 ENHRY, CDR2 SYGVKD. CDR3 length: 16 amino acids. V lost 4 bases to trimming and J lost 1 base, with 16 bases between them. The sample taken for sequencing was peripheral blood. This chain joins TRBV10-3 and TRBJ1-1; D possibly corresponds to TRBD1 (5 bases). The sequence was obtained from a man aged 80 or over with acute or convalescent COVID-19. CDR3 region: CAISAVGTQANTEAFF. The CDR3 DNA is TGTGCCATCAGTGCAGTCGGGACTCAAGCGAACACTGAAGCTTTCTTT.